This T cell receptor beta chain is from a study of blood T cell repertoires in COVID-19. As for the study in general: From T cells, B-cell-depleted T cells, or PBMCs came the material, which was cDNA or gDNA.

After removal of 3 bases from V and 7 bases from J, the junction contained 4 bases not matched to a gene. The germline V gene encodes CDR1 MDHEN and CDR2 SYDVKM. The CDR3 is 14 residues long. Method: immunoSEQ multiplex PCR; TCRdb's copy keeps in-frame clones and lacks some. The table has 120,000 to 150,000 clones, roughly 82% seen once. The chain has TRBV28 and TRBJ1-2; 11 bases fit TRBD1. This sequence originates from a human donor in a cohort sampled during active COVID-19. Material for sequencing was peripheral blood. CDR3 nucleotide sequence: TGTGCCAGCAGTTTGGACAGGGGGCGAGGTGGCTACACCTTC. This encodes CASSLDRGRGGYTF.